Sequencing of this TCR beta chain was carried out in a study of blood T cell repertoires in COVID-19. This CDR3 contains 15 residues. Germline V lookup: CDR1 SGHKS, CDR2 YYEKEE (reference sequence). The V gene lost 2 bases and the J gene lost 7 bases, with 16 bases spanning the gap. Libraries were prepared by immunoSEQ multiplex PCR; TCRdb keeps only in-frame clonotypes and omits some of them. The sample contains hundreds of thousands of clones, around nine tenths of which appear only once. Sequencing was done on a sample of PBMCs or T cells enriched from blood (not recorded which). This clonotype originated in a woman aged 45-65 years who had recovered from COVID-19. The chain couples TRBV5-5 to TRBJ1-5; D not certain. CDR3 bases: TGTGCCAGCAGCTTTTGGCCAGACTGGAACCAGCCCCAGCATTTT. Translated, it gives CASSFWPDWNQPQHF.